Detailed here is one T cell receptor (beta chain). The antigen is not known. The CDR3 extends over 15 amino acids. The V gene lost 0 bases and the J gene lost 4 bases, with 12 bases spanning the gap. Germline CDR1 and CDR2: MGHRA and YSYEKL. Generated by immunoSEQ multiplex PCR, the TCRdb table keeps only in-frame clones and is missing some. This table holds 60,000 to 80,000 clones, around 76% found once. This entry belongs to a study of radiation and T cells in renal cell carcinoma. Findings of the study overall: Pretreatment tumor biopsies were lacking, so baseline clonotypes are unknown. From baseline, blood top tumor clonotypes peaked at 2 weeks post-radiation.

As for time point: blood 2 weeks post-SBRT. As for treatment: 15 Gy SBRT to primary tumor, nephrectomy 4 weeks later. The chain is built from TRBV4-1 and TRBJ1-1, with a possible D match to TRBD1 (5 bases). This TCR derives from a man in his fifties or sixties with renal cell carcinoma. Sequencing used blood, obtained from a patient whose treatment included radiotherapy and nephrectomy. CDR3 loop: CASSQEIFGGTEAFF. CDR3 nucleotides: TGCGCCAGCAGCCAAGAAATATTCGGGGGCACTGAAGCTTTCTTT.